This T cell receptor beta chain comes out of a study of monozygotic twins with inflammatory bowel disease (dated by TCRdb to between 2017 and 2020). Describing the broader study: In total, 28 monozygotic twin pairs made up the full study: 19 Danish pairs, all IBD-discordant, plus nine German pairs, of which four were IBD-concordant and five were IBD-discordant. The search for disease-associated traits relied mainly on comparing, within discordant pairs, IBD patients with their genetically identical healthy co-twins. Each individual had, on average, about 151 000 unique TCRalpha sequences and 181 000 unique TCRbeta sequences available for analysis.

Receptor amplification or capture employed 5' RACE. For each TCR library, around 4,000 ng of total RNA was used. For each sample, cDNA was synthesized in eight separate reactions using SMARTScribe reverse transcriptase. During cDNA synthesis, unique molecular identifiers containing a 6-nucleotide sample barcode were introduced by template switching. TCRalpha and TCRbeta cDNA was amplified in two nested PCRs of around 15 and 9 cycles, and bead purification was carried out after each PCR. Before amplification, the cDNA was treated with uracil DNA-glycosylase and purified using the QIAquick PCR purification kit. The second PCR added Illumina TruSeq-compatible adapters along with sample-specific barcodes. Library quality and concentration were checked on TapeStation and Qubit, and libraries were pooled at around 4.7 ng each. Sequencing of pooled libraries was carried out on an Illumina HiSeq2500 single-index Rapid Run using 2 x 100 bp reads and custom sequencing primers. In the paper's pipeline: UMI-based consensus assembly with MiGEC version 1.2.6 was used to correct PCR and sequencing errors. MiXCR version 2.1.1 handled V(D)J alignment, clonotype assembly and CDR3 extraction. To normalise gene usage, clonotype sharing and MAIT/NKT TCR abundance, the top 1000, 10 000 and 20 000 clonotypes in each sample were analysed. Diversity was computed as the inverse Simpson index with the vegan R package after downsampling to 27 000 UMIs. Statistical testing used paired Mann-Whitney U tests on the discordant twin pairs and applied Benjamini-Hochberg correction for multiple testing. TCRdb reprocessed the reads and provides one entry for every CDR3 protein sequence; no DNA is given. These V and J calls originate from TCRdb's pipeline instead of the authors' own analysis. The sample's own table lists about 160,000 distinct CDR3 sequences. The ten largest clones capture 2.4% of the sample.

Summary of the overall study and its limitations: Fewer clonotypes were shared with other individuals by IBD patients than by healthy twins, most markedly in patients showing signs of disease activity. Distinction between different T cell subtypes could not be achieved in the analysis. Because patients were on differing immunosuppressive treatments, the repertoires may have picked up extra background noise and inter-individual variability. Concordant and discordant twins showed no difference in repertoire similarity, possibly because of limited statistical power. No single strong signal or clonotype linked to IBD turned up in the results, so the idea that one exists was not supported. TCRbeta repertoire diversity, by inverse Simpson index, was decreased in IBD patients compared with their healthy co-twins.

Turning to this clonotype: Its antigen target is currently unknown.

The germline V gene encodes CDR1 SGHRS and CDR2 YFSETQ. The CDR3 numbers 14 residues from cysteine through phenylalanine. No coding sequence is recorded. From each donor, a roughly 2.7 ml peripheral blood sample was collected into PAXgene tubes and kept at -80 degrees C. Total RNA was isolated from whole blood with the PAXgene blood miRNA kit on an automated QIAcube, without T cell sorting. Deep TCRalpha and TCRbeta repertoire profiling with unique molecular barcoding was performed on peripheral blood of monozygotic twin pairs concordant or discordant for inflammatory bowel disease. Smoking habits were recorded for all twin pairs, and individuals were classified as current, former or never smokers.

Sequencing input: blood. The rearranged chain carries TRBV5-1 and TRBJ2-7; there is no DNA to check the TCRdb D call of TRBD1. This sequence originates from a human donor with ulcerative colitis or Crohn's disease, or a healthy co-twin of an affected twin (not recorded which). The CDR3 in this case is CASGTPGQVDEQYF.